The rows below give T cell receptor beta chains drawn from one sample of a study of human CD8 memory T cell subsets. From the 5' RACE reads, TCRdb lists one entry per CDR3 protein and no DNA. The table lists 10,000 to 11,000 distinct CDR3 sequences. Sequencing was performed on CD8+ stem-like memory T cells (TSCM and TCM) sorted from PBMCs. The receptors derive from a human donor in good health. Both conserved end residues are part of each CDR3. Expanded clones get a size class; other rows say once, few or many, or leave the size out.

v_call: TRBV25-1
clone_size: -
j_call: TRBJ2-1
cdr3_aa: CASSGLNNEQFF

v_call: TRBV30
clone_size: -
j_call: TRBJ1-6
cdr3_aa: CAWSPTDSPLHF

v_call: TRBV27
clone_size: -
j_call: TRBJ2-7
cdr3_aa: CASRPAVAVSYEQYF

v_call: TRBV29-1
clone_size: -
j_call: TRBJ1-2
cdr3_aa: CSVDGGNYGYTF

v_call: TRBV20-1
clone_size: -
j_call: TRBJ1-5
cdr3_aa: CSASGTAENQPQHF

v_call: TRBV7-9
clone_size: -
j_call: TRBJ1-2
cdr3_aa: CASSLAYEGQGYTF

v_call: TRBV10-2
clone_size: -
j_call: TRBJ2-7
cdr3_aa: CASSEPAESSYEQYF

v_call: TRBV5-1
clone_size: -
j_call: TRBJ2-3
cdr3_aa: CASSLEPGLRITDTQYF

v_call: TRBV21-1
clone_size: medium-sized
j_call: TRBJ2-2
cdr3_aa: CASSNLTTDRGRSTGELFF

v_call: TRBV25-1
clone_size: -
j_call: TRBJ1-1
cdr3_aa: CASSEGGDTEAFF

v_call: TRBV2
clone_size: -
j_call: TRBJ2-5
cdr3_aa: CASSVLARETQYF

v_call: TRBV6-2/TRBV6-3
clone_size: -
j_call: TRBJ2-2
cdr3_aa: CASSYFPSANTGELFF

v_call: TRBV9
clone_size: -
j_call: TRBJ1-6
cdr3_aa: CASSAWGGSPLHF

v_call: TRBV6-5
clone_size: -
j_call: TRBJ2-1
cdr3_aa: CASSRTRTNEQFF

v_call: TRBV2
clone_size: -
j_call: TRBJ2-1
cdr3_aa: CASSSESYNEQFF

v_call: TRBV5-1
clone_size: medium-sized
j_call: TRBJ2-7
cdr3_aa: CASSSGGLYEQYF

v_call: TRBV4-3
clone_size: -
j_call: TRBJ2-1
cdr3_aa: CASSQDGGTYNEQFF

v_call: TRBV7-8
clone_size: medium-sized
j_call: TRBJ2-7
cdr3_aa: CASSARDGTYEQYF

v_call: TRBV7-9
clone_size: -
j_call: TRBJ1-2
cdr3_aa: CASSLAALSGRDGYTF

v_call: TRBV6-2/TRBV6-3
clone_size: -
j_call: TRBJ2-2
cdr3_aa: CASSTSGELFF

v_call: TRBV3-1
clone_size: -
j_call: TRBJ2-2
cdr3_aa: CASSQIEGLAVNTGELFF

v_call: TRBV6-2/TRBV6-3
clone_size: -
j_call: TRBJ2-3
cdr3_aa: CASSYPGGGDTQYF

v_call: TRBV29-1
clone_size: -
j_call: TRBJ1-1
cdr3_aa: CSVPGLNTEAFF

v_call: TRBV20-1
clone_size: -
j_call: TRBJ2-3
cdr3_aa: CSARDLATDTQYF

v_call: TRBV24-1
clone_size: -
j_call: TRBJ2-1
cdr3_aa: CATRFGNEQFF

v_call: TRBV7-9
clone_size: -
j_call: TRBJ2-1
cdr3_aa: CASSLDQTSYNEQFF

v_call: TRBV20-1
clone_size: medium-sized
j_call: TRBJ2-3
cdr3_aa: CSASPWTSADTQYF

v_call: TRBV7-2
clone_size: -
j_call: TRBJ2-1
cdr3_aa: CASSQVGAWGNEQFF

v_call: TRBV6-5
clone_size: -
j_call: TRBJ2-5
cdr3_aa: CASSVEPDSGETQYF

v_call: TRBV4-3
clone_size: -
j_call: TRBJ2-7
cdr3_aa: CASSRGTSRSYEQYF

v_call: TRBV5-5
clone_size: -
j_call: TRBJ2-5
cdr3_aa: CASSLGPFQETQYF

v_call: TRBV20-1
clone_size: -
j_call: TRBJ2-3
cdr3_aa: CSAKPLAATDTQYF

v_call: TRBV4-3
clone_size: -
j_call: TRBJ1-2
cdr3_aa: CASSQDTGPRNGYTF

v_call: TRBV5-1
clone_size: -
j_call: TRBJ2-3
cdr3_aa: CASSRGTGRTDTQYF

v_call: TRBV5-4
clone_size: -
j_call: TRBJ1-2
cdr3_aa: CASSFSQAQLYEGYTF

v_call: TRBV7-3
clone_size: -
j_call: TRBJ2-7
cdr3_aa: CASSQGGSGDGEQYF

v_call: TRBV7-3
clone_size: -
j_call: TRBJ2-1
cdr3_aa: CASSLMALPSEQFF

v_call: TRBV6-5
clone_size: -
j_call: TRBJ2-3
cdr3_aa: CASSYSTSGTTDTQYF

v_call: TRBV7-3
clone_size: medium-sized
j_call: TRBJ2-1
cdr3_aa: CASSPLAGDTYNEQFF

v_call: TRBV10-3
clone_size: -
j_call: TRBJ1-1
cdr3_aa: CAISESGRGSKAFF

v_call: TRBV20-1
clone_size: -
j_call: TRBJ2-3
cdr3_aa: CSAPDPSGGTDTQYF

v_call: TRBV5-8
clone_size: -
j_call: TRBJ1-1
cdr3_aa: CASSFRDPEAFF

v_call: TRBV5-4
clone_size: -
j_call: TRBJ2-2
cdr3_aa: CASTQRGDYTGELFF

v_call: TRBV4-3
clone_size: -
j_call: TRBJ2-7
cdr3_aa: CASSQGDSGTYEQYF

v_call: TRBV5-6
clone_size: -
j_call: TRBJ2-1
cdr3_aa: CASSGGQGWYEQFF

v_call: TRBV20-1
clone_size: medium-sized
j_call: TRBJ1-1
cdr3_aa: CSARDGGSSGLGDTEAFF

v_call: TRBV24-1
clone_size: -
j_call: TRBJ2-3
cdr3_aa: CATSDRDRIEATQYF

v_call: TRBV27
clone_size: -
j_call: TRBJ2-7
cdr3_aa: CASSLSFRGSYEQYF

v_call: TRBV6-1
clone_size: -
j_call: TRBJ1-2
cdr3_aa: CASSGRQGRPGGYTF

v_call: TRBV29-1
clone_size: -
j_call: TRBJ2-3
cdr3_aa: CSVADLDRAETDTQYF

v_call: TRBV27
clone_size: -
j_call: TRBJ2-3
cdr3_aa: CASSMSGISGDTQYF

v_call: TRBV7-3
clone_size: -
j_call: TRBJ2-5
cdr3_aa: CASSLSGGDETQYF